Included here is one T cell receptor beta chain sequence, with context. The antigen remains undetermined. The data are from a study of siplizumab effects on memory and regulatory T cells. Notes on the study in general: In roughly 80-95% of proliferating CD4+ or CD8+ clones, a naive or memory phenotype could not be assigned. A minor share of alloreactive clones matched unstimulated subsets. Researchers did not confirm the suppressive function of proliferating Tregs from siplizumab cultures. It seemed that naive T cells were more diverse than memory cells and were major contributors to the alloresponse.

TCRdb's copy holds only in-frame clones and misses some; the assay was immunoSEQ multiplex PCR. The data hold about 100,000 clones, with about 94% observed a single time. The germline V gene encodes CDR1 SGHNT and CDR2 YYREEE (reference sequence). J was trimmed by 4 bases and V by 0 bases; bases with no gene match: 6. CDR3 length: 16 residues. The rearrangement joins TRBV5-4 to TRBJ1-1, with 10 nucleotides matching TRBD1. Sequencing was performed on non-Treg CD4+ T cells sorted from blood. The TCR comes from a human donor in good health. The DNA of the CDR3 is TGTGCCAGCAGCTTGGGACAGGGGGCTATGGGCACTGAAGCTTTCTTT. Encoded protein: CASSLGQGAMGTEAFF.